The 23 T cell receptor beta chains below all came from one sample that was sequenced in a study of T cell repertoires in cytomegalovirus infection. TCRdb reanalysed the reads using MiXCR and keeps one entry per CDR3 protein. The data contain 200,000 or so distinct CDR3 sequences, roughly 27% of them seen just once; the ten biggest clones take up approximately 31%. The sequencing input was PBMCs. The source of these receptors is a human donor in good health (CMV status not recorded). Some clones in this sample may be carry-over from other donors' samples.

V usage is TRBV12-3 or TRBV12-4 and J usage is TRBJ2-2; 7 positions match TRBD1. The CDR3 consists of 15 residues. J was trimmed by 1 base and V by 5 bases; bases with no gene match: 4. The CDR3 here is CASSAGTVNTGELFF. In nucleotides, the CDR3 is TGTGCCAGCAGTGCCGGGACAGTGAACACCGGGGAGCTGTTTTTT.

This clonotype showed up just a few times. The chain has TRBV6-2 or TRBV6-3 and TRBJ2-1, with D unclear. CDR1 is MNHEY, CDR2 SVGEGT, per germline. Trimming shortened V by 2 bases and J by 0 bases, and 5 bases separated the two germline ends. This CDR3 region has 14 residues. CDR3 residues: CASSYSDSYNEQFF. The CDR3 nucleotides are TGTGCCAGCAGTTACAGCGACTCCTACAATGAGCAGTTCTTC.

This chain joins TRBV9 and TRBJ1-1; perhaps TRBD1 as D (5 bases). V shed 3 bases and J shed 0 bases, with 9 bases lying between them. Germline lookup yields CDR1 SGDLS and CDR2 YYNGEE. The CDR3 length is 14 residues. For the CDR3, the DNA is TGTGCCAGCAGCGGGACATCCATGAACACTGAAGCTTTCTTT. Translating gives CASSGTSMNTEAFF. The full variable domain, its missing parts supplied by reference TRBV9 and TRBJ1-1, is DSGVTQTPKHLITATGQRVTLRCSPRSGDLSVYWYQQSLDQGLQFLIQYYNGEERAKGNILERFSAQQFPDLHSELNLSSLELGDSALYFCASSGTSMNTEAFFGQGTRLTVV.

J is TRBJ2-6 and V is TRBV14; the D is unclear. The germline gives CDR1 SGHDN, CDR2 FVKESK. V gave up 3 bases and J gave up 0 bases, with 12 bases separating them. The CDR3 has 17 amino acids. The CDR3 region is CASSHYLDNSGANVLTF. The DNA for the CDR3 is TGTGCCAGCAGCCATTACCTCGACAACTCTGGGGCCAACGTCCTGACTTTC.

The rearrangement links TRBV11-2 to TRBJ2-1; TRBD2 agrees at 11 bases. Looked up from germline, CDR1 is SGHAT and CDR2 is FQNNGV. The CDR3 has 15 residues. V shed 2 bases, J shed 6 bases, and the junction held 3 bases outside the gene matches. This CDR3 is CASSLRLAGGNEQFF. The CDR3 bases are TGTGCCAGCAGCTTACGGCTAGCGGGGGGCAATGAGCAGTTCTTC.

This clonotype was observed at least ten times. The V gene is TRBV4-1, the J gene TRBJ1-6; 7 bases are a match to TRBD1. V shed 3 bases, J shed 9 bases, and the junction held 14 bases outside the gene matches. The CDR3 totals 17 residues. Germline V gene lookup returns CDR1 MGHRA and CDR2 YSYEKL. CDR3 DNA: TGCGCCAGCAGCCAGCGCAGGGGGATAATACGGGGTTCACCCCTCCACTTT. It encodes CASSQRRGIIRGSPLHF.

The chain has TRBV6-1 and TRBJ1-1; TRBD1 aligns across 7 bases. Per germline, CDR1 MNHNS and CDR2 SASEGT. The CDR3 length is 13 residues. V shed 6 bases, J shed 7 bases, and the junction held 8 bases outside the gene matches. CDR3 loop: CASRLTGEDEAFF. CDR3 DNA: TGTGCCAGCAGGCTAACAGGGGAGGATGAAGCTTTCTTT.

This clonotype was detected only a few times. This sequence joins TRBV6-6 and TRBJ2-5; D might be TRBD2 (5 bases). Trimming removed 5 bases at V and 5 bases at J, with 9 bases between. The CDR3 runs to 12 residues. Germline V lookup: CDR1 MNHNY, CDR2 SVGAGI (reference sequence). CDR3 nucleotides: TGTGCCAGCAGTCGTCCGGGGGAGACCCAGTACTTC. This translates into CASSRPGETQYF.

This chain joins TRBV29-1 and TRBJ2-1, with TRBD2 matching 8 bases. CDR1 is SQVTM, CDR2 ANQGSEA, per germline. The V gene end was trimmed by 0 bases and the J gene end by 5 bases; junction bases not matched to a gene: 6. This CDR3 region has 15 residues. CDR3 sequence reads: CSVEERSGGNNEQFF. The CDR3 bases are TGCAGCGTTGAAGAAAGAAGCGGGGGTAACAATGAGCAGTTCTTC.

This clonotype was seen at least ten times. This CDR3 is CASSLEPNTEAFF. CDR3 nucleotides: TGTGCCAGCAGCTTGGAGCCGAACACTGAAGCTTTCTTT. The chain combines TRBV5-4 with TRBJ1-1, with unresolved D. Germline-derived CDR1 and CDR2 are SGHNT and YYREEE (reference sequence). The CDR3 has 13 residues. Trimming removed 0 bases from V and 1 base from J, with 4 bases in between.

This clonotype occurred many times. The rearrangement joins TRBV15 to TRBJ2-1; 10 bases match TRBD1. CDR3 length: 16 residues. Looked up from germline, CDR1 is LNHNV and CDR2 is YYDKDF (reference sequence). J lost 6 bases, V lost 1 base, and 6 bases had no gene match. The CDR3: CATSRGGQGEINEQFF. For the CDR3, the DNA is TGTGCCACCAGCAGAGGTGGACAGGGGGAGATCAATGAGCAGTTCTTC.

The gene calls are TRBV5-1 and TRBJ2-3; D possibly corresponds to TRBD2 (6 bases). From germline, CDR1 is SGHRS and CDR2 YFSETQ. The V end lost 4 bases, the J end lost 3 bases, and 12 bases lay between the germline ends. This CDR3 comprises 14 residues. The CDR3 DNA reads as TGCGCCAGCAGCCGGGAAGGAGGGACAGATACGCAGTATTTT. It translates to CASSREGGTDTQYF.

This clonotype was recorded many times. V is TRBV7-2 and J is TRBJ2-7; 8 bases are a match to TRBD1. Germline V gene lookup returns CDR1 SGHTA and CDR2 FQGNSA. The CDR3 has 14 residues. The ends lost 2 bases at V and 5 bases at J; junction bases unmatched: 5. CDR3 region: CASSLQGAGDEQYF. Here the CDR3 DNA reads TGTGCCAGCAGCTTACAGGGGGCAGGGGACGAGCAGTACTTC. Full variable domain (remainder filled in from reference TRBV7-2 and TRBJ2-7): GAGVSQSPSNKVTEKGKDVELRCDPISGHTALYWYRQSLGQGLEFLIYFQGNSAPDKSGLPSDRFSAERTGGSVSTLTIQRTQQEDSAVYLCASSLQGAGDEQYFGPGTRLTVT.

The rearrangement uses TRBV11-2 and TRBJ2-1; 7 nucleotides align to TRBD2. Per germline, CDR1 SGHAT and CDR2 FQNNGV. This CDR3 region has 15 residues. Trimming removed 5 bases from V and 3 bases from J; junction bases left unmatched: 7. In DNA form, the CDR3 reads TGTGCCAGCAGCACTACTAGGGACTACTACAATGAGCAGTTCTTC. Amino acids: CASSTTRDYYNEQFF.

About this clonotype: One end of the junction does not line up with germline, which may come from a read error. V usage is TRBV11-2 and J usage is TRBJ2-7, with 7 nucleotides matching TRBD1. The CDR3 loop spans 14 amino acids. In germline, CDR1 is SGHAT, CDR2 FQNNGV. In nucleotides, the CDR3 is TGTGCCCGCAGCTTAGGGGGACAGAGCTACGAGCAGTACTTC. Translated: CARSLGGQSYEQYF.

The V gene is TRBV3-1, the J gene TRBJ1-1; TRBD1 is a possible D gene (5 bases). The CDR3 length is 15 residues. Germline V gives CDR1 LGHDT, CDR2 YNNKEL (reference sequence). The V end lost 6 bases, the J end lost 4 bases, and 18 bases lay between the germline ends. The CDR3, as DNA: TGTGCCAGCAGTCCCCTGCGGGGTGGGGGCACTGAAGCTTTCTTT. Protein: CASSPLRGGGTEAFF.

Concerning this clonotype itself: Germline and junction disagree at one end, which may indicate a read error. The chain combines TRBV12-3 or TRBV12-4 with TRBJ2-3; D gene uncertain. The length of the CDR3 is 12 residues. The CDR3 region has the DNA TGTGCCAGCAGTACAGTCACAGATCCGCAGTATTTT. It specifies CASSTVTDPQYF.

As DNA, the CDR3 is TGTGCCAGCAGTTACGGGACAGGGAACACTGAAGCTTTCTTT. It translates to CASSYGTGNTEAFF. This rearrangement joins TRBV6-6 to TRBJ1-1, with 8 positions matching TRBD1. The ends lost 2 bases at V and 1 base at J; junction bases unmatched: 0. CDR3 length: 14 residues. Germline lookup yields CDR1 MNHNY and CDR2 SVGAGI (reference sequence).

Concerning this clonotype: A read error may be the cause here, since a much bigger clone is one base away. The conserved phenylalanine or tryptophan normally closing the CDR3 is absent here, so this likely arose from a read error. This chain uses TRBV7-2 with TRBJ1-1; D gene ambiguous. The germline gives CDR1 SGHTA, CDR2 FQGNSA. This CDR3 has 14 residues. V lost 0 bases to trimming and J lost 6 bases, with 11 bases between them. CDR3 residues: CASSLASREAEAFL. Written as DNA, the CDR3 is TGTGCCAGCAGCTTAGCTTCGAGGGAGGCTGAAGCTTTCTTA.

The gene calls are TRBV7-3 and TRBJ2-3; D is unresolved. The CDR3 is 13 residues long. Trimming removed 5 bases at V and 4 bases at J, with 10 bases between. CDR1 SGHTA and CDR2 FQGTGA come from the germline V gene. CDR3 amino acids: CASSPNIADTQYF. CDR3 bases: TGTGCCAGCAGCCCGAACATCGCAGATACGCAGTATTTT.

The chain is built from TRBV12-3 or TRBV12-4 and TRBJ1-1; 7 nucleotides line up with TRBD1. This CDR3 region has 15 residues. J lost 0 bases, V lost 2 bases, and 3 bases had no gene match. The CDR3 here is CASSLPGGMNTEAFF. The CDR3 DNA follows: TGTGCCAGCAGTTTACCAGGGGGAATGAACACTGAAGCTTTCTTT.

This clonotype was found many times. The chain combines TRBV7-3 with TRBJ2-7, with TRBD1 identical over 7 bases. Unmatched junction bases numbered 6, after V lost 4 bases and J lost 3 bases. This CDR3 region has 14 residues. In germline, CDR1 is SGHTA, CDR2 FQGTGA. The CDR3 protein is CASSWTGGDYEQYF. The CDR3 DNA reads as TGTGCCAGCAGCTGGACAGGCGGCGACTACGAGCAGTACTTC.

This clonotype was picked up a small number of times. The rearrangement links TRBV3-1 to TRBJ1-1; D gene unclear. Per germline, CDR1 LGHDT and CDR2 YNNKEL (reference sequence). The CDR3 sequence is 16 residues long. V shed 0 bases and J shed 4 bases, with 15 bases lying between them. The CDR3 spells CASSQDVAELATEAFF. The CDR3 DNA sequence: TGTGCCAGCAGCCAAGATGTCGCAGAATTGGCCACTGAAGCTTTCTTT.